The 25 T cell receptor beta chains listed next were all sequenced from one sample in a study of OX40 agonist ivuxolimab in advanced cancers. Using immunoSEQ multiplex PCR, the repertoire was profiled, and TCRdb retains in-frame clones only, with some absent. The table has approximately 70,000 clones, about nine tenths seen once; the top ten hold under 3.5%. The sample was CD4+ or CD8+ T cells sorted from blood, taken in a trial of the OX40 agonist ivuxolimab. The source is an adult with an advanced solid tumor such as melanoma, head and neck, liver or kidney cancer.

The gene calls are TRBV30 and TRBJ2-3; D is unclear. In germline, CDR1 is GTSNPN, CDR2 SVGIG (reference sequence). With 2 bases removed from V and 4 bases from J, the gap between germline ends came to 10 bases. The CDR3 spans 13 residues. CDR3: CAWSLTPSDTQYF. The CDR3 bases are TGTGCCTGGAGTTTAACGCCTTCAGATACGCAGTATTTT. The full variable domain, completed using reference TRBV30 and TRBJ2-3, is SQTIHQWPATLVQPVGSPLSLECTVEGTSNPNLYWYRQAAGRGLQLLFYSVGIGQISSEVPQNLSASRPQDRQFILSSKKLLLSDSGFYLCAWSLTPSDTQYFGPGTRLTVL.

The rearrangement joins TRBV28 to TRBJ1-3; D is possibly TRBD1 (5 bases). The CDR3 runs 15 residues. From germline, CDR1 is MDHEN and CDR2 SYDVKM. Trimming removed 4 bases from V and 5 bases from J, with 15 bases in between. In nucleotides, the CDR3 is TGTGCCAGCAGTTCCCCCGCAGGGCCCCGAAACACCATATATTTT. Translation: CASSSPAGPRNTIYF.

V and J are TRBV6-5 and TRBJ1-6; tentatively, D is TRBD1 (5 bases). The CDR3 totals 13 residues. In germline, CDR1 is MNHEY, CDR2 SVGAGI. V lost 5 bases to trimming and J lost 11 bases, with 13 bases between them. As DNA, the CDR3 is TGTGCCAGCAGTGCGGGACTGGGAGCACCCCTCCACTTT. Encoded protein: CASSAGLGAPLHF.

This clone was recorded only once. The chain employs TRBV9 and TRBJ2-7; 8 bases fit TRBD1. Germline V gene sequence: CDR1 SGDLS, CDR2 YYNGEE. Unmatched junction bases numbered 6, after V lost 4 bases and J lost 0 bases. The CDR3 runs to 15 residues. CDR3: CASSPRTGSSYEQYF. The CDR3 DNA reads as TGTGCCAGCAGCCCAAGGACAGGGAGCTCCTACGAGCAGTACTTC.

The J gene is TRBJ2-3, the V gene TRBV7-9; a weak D match, TRBD1 (8 bases). V shed 1 base and J shed 5 bases, with 16 bases lying between them. The CDR3 runs 16 residues. CDR1 and CDR2 (germline): SEHNR, FQNEAQ (reference sequence). In DNA, the CDR3 is TGTGCCAGCAGCTTAGGTACAGGGGGGGGACAAGATACGCAGTATTTT. Translation gives CASSLGTGGGQDTQYF.

This clone was seen a single time. The chain is built from TRBV4-2 and TRBJ2-5, with D uncertain. V shed 4 bases and J shed 5 bases, with 11 bases lying between them. Germline loops: CDR1 LGHNA, CDR2 YNFKEQ. The CDR3 has 13 residues. Written as DNA, the CDR3 is TGTGCCAGCAGCCCCTCCGAATGGGAGACCCAGTACTTC. Translated, it gives CASSPSEWETQYF.

This clone was seen once. The V and J genes are TRBV15 and TRBJ1-5, with 10 bases lining up with TRBD1. Germline CDR1 LNHNV, CDR2 YYDKDF (reference sequence). V trimming: 4 bases; J trimming: 5 bases; junction bases outside the gene matches: 5. The CDR3 totals 15 residues. Here the CDR3 DNA reads TGTGCCACCAGCAAGGACAGGGGGTTTTATCAGCCCCAGCATTTT. Amino acids: CATSKDRGFYQPQHF.

The V and J genes are TRBV5-5 and TRBJ1-3, with no clear D. Germline V gives CDR1 SGHKS, CDR2 YYEKEE (reference sequence). This CDR3 contains 16 residues. Trimming took off 3 bases at V and 0 bases at J, with 13 bases between the two ends. For the CDR3, the DNA is TGTGCCAGCAGCTGGCAACCCCAGAGCTCTGGAAACACCATATATTTT. It is translated as CASSWQPQSSGNTIYF.

As DNA, the CDR3 is TGTGCCTGGAGTGCCTTCCGGGACAGTCTATATAGCAATCAGCCCCAGCATTTT. It is translated as CAWSAFRDSLYSNQPQHF. The V call is TRBV30, the J call TRBJ1-5, with TRBD1 matching over 7 bases. Losses at the gene ends were 1 base for V and 0 bases for J; bases not matched to a gene: 12. From germline, CDR1 is GTSNPN and CDR2 SVGIG (reference sequence). The CDR3 sequence is 18 residues long.

This rearrangement joins TRBV10-3 to TRBJ2-3; TRBD2 matches 10 bases. The CDR3 runs 15 residues. Germline assignment: CDR1 ENHRY and CDR2 SYGVKD. V lost 10 bases to trimming and J lost 2 bases; unmatched junction nucleotides: 9. The CDR3 loop reads CASRLAGHHTDTQYF. CDR3 DNA: TGTGCCAGCCGACTAGCGGGCCACCACACAGATACGCAGTATTTT.

This rearrangement joins TRBV5-5 to TRBJ1-2; no clear D gene. V lost 4 bases and J 4 bases, leaving 17 bases between the germline ends. The CDR3 is made up of 15 amino acids. Germline V gives CDR1 SGHKS, CDR2 YYEKEE (reference sequence). CDR3 bases: TGTGCCAGCAGCAAGGCGGTGGGTAAGGGCTATGGCTACACCTTC. Protein product: CASSKAVGKGYGYTF.

This chain joins TRBV25-1 and TRBJ1-4; TRBD1 is a possible D gene (5 bases). Germline V CDR1 and CDR2: MGHDK, SYGVNS. The CDR3 is 14 amino acids. The V end was cut by 6 bases, the J end by 2 bases, with 10 bases between. CDR3 sequence (DNA): TGTGCCAGCAGGAGCGGGGACACTAATGAAAAACTGTTTTTT. Amino acids: CASRSGDTNEKLFF.

The chain is built from TRBV5-1 and TRBJ2-6; perhaps TRBD1 as D (5 bases). CDR1 is SGHRS, CDR2 YFSETQ, per germline. This CDR3 comprises 16 residues. V lost 4 bases and J lost 2, with 13 bases in between. The CDR3 sequence: CASSPNPGTGANVLTF. CDR3 coding DNA: TGCGCCAGCAGCCCAAACCCAGGGACTGGGGCCAACGTCCTGACTTTC.

V gene TRBV5-6 combines with J gene TRBJ1-2, with TRBD1 matching over 9 bases. J lost 3 bases, V lost 3 bases, and 9 bases had no gene match. This CDR3 comprises 16 residues. Germline V gives CDR1 SGHDT, CDR2 YYEEEE. CDR3 loop: CASSYVTGGKDYGYTF. The DNA of the CDR3 is TGTGCCAGCAGCTACGTGACAGGGGGTAAGGACTATGGCTACACCTTC. Using reference TRBV5-6 and TRBJ1-2 for the parts outside the CDR3, the full variable domain is DAGVTQSPTHLIKTRGQQVTLRCSPKSGHDTVSWYQQALGQGPQFIFQYYEEEERQRGNFPDRFSGHQFPNYSSELNVNALLLGDSALYLCASSYVTGGKDYGYTFGSGTRLTVV.

In its sample, this clone was seen a few times. This chain joins TRBV6-6 and TRBJ1-5, with D unclear. V was trimmed by 4 bases and J by 4 bases, leaving 11 bases between them. The CDR3 totals 14 residues. Germline lookup yields CDR1 MNHNY and CDR2 SVGAGI (reference sequence). Written as DNA, the CDR3 is TGTGCCAGCAGTTCCAAGATGGGGAATCAGCCCCAGCATTTT. It yields the protein CASSSKMGNQPQHF.

The chain couples TRBV28 to TRBJ2-3; either TRBD1 or TRBD2 may supply D (5 bases each). Germline CDR1 MDHEN, CDR2 SYDVKM. Trimming removed 7 bases at V and 11 bases at J, with 16 bases between. This CDR3 region has 12 residues. Here the CDR3 reads CASTTTQAGQYF. The CDR3 DNA follows: TGTGCCAGCACCACGACACAGGCGGGGCAGTATTTT.

The chain couples TRBV5-1 to TRBJ2-7, with D perhaps TRBD1 or TRBD2 (5 bases each). CDR1 and CDR2 (germline): SGHRS, YFSETQ. This CDR3 region has 16 residues. The ends were cut back, 4 bases at V and 1 base at J, with 18 bases in the middle. This CDR3 is CASSPGRGDGSYEQYF. CDR3 DNA sequence: TGCGCCAGCAGCCCCGGAAGAGGGGATGGTTCCTACGAGCAGTACTTC.

The CDR3: CAWKAGDGAGWPQHF. CDR3 DNA: TGTGCCTGGAAAGCCGGGGACGGGGCGGGTTGGCCCCAGCATTTT. The rearrangement joins TRBV30 to TRBJ1-5; TRBD1 might be the D (5 bases). The germline V gene has CDR1 GTSNPN and CDR2 SVGIG (reference sequence). This CDR3 region has 15 residues. Trimming stripped 4 bases from V and 9 bases from J, with 22 bases between.

CDR3 sequence: CASSEVAAANTGELFF. In DNA, the CDR3 is TGTGCCAGCAGTGAGGTGGCGGCAGCGAACACCGGGGAGCTGTTTTTT. The chain is built from TRBV6-4 and TRBJ2-2; D gene unclear. The V gene's germline CDR1 is MRHNA and CDR2 SNTAGT. This CDR3 region has 16 residues. Trimming removed 3 bases from V and 0 bases from J, with 11 bases in between.

The V and J genes are TRBV4-3 and TRBJ1-3; no firm D call. Germline loops: CDR1 LGHNA, CDR2 YSLEER. V lost 3 bases and J 0 bases, leaving 12 bases between the germline ends. CDR3 length equals 16 residues. The DNA of the CDR3 is TGCGCCAGCAGCCACGTGGACGGCCGCTCTGGAAACACCATATATTTT. It translates to CASSHVDGRSGNTIYF.

This chain links TRBV27 with TRBJ1-4; tentatively, D is TRBD1 (6 bases). This CDR3 contains 15 residues. Between the trimmed V and J ends, which lost 3 bases and 5 bases, there was a span of 13 bases. Germline V gene sequence: CDR1 MNHEY, CDR2 SMNVEV (reference sequence). In DNA, the CDR3 is TGTGCCAGCAGTTTGCTACGGGGGGCGAATGAAAAACTGTTTTTT. It translates to CASSLLRGANEKLFF.

This clone appeared a single time. This chain connects TRBV28 to TRBJ2-7, with 12 bases matching TRBD1. The germline V gene has CDR1 MDHEN and CDR2 SYDVKM. The CDR3 is 15 amino acids. V was clipped by 5 bases and J by 9 bases; unmatched bases: 11. The CDR3 region has the DNA TGTGCCAGCAGTCCCCAGGGACAGGGGGCTTTGGGGCAGTACTTC. Its protein product is CASSPQGQGALGQYF.

The rearrangement uses TRBV14 and TRBJ2-7; no reliable D call. Per the germline V gene, CDR1 is SGHDN and CDR2 is FVKESK. V dropped 6 bases and J dropped 6 bases, with 15 bases sitting between them. This CDR3 region has 13 residues. The CDR3 DNA is TGTGCCAGCAGTAATTTTCAGGCGCTCGAGCAGTACTTC. Its translation is CASSNFQALEQYF.

This rearrangement joins TRBV20-1 to TRBJ2-7; 9 positions match TRBD1. The germline V gene encodes CDR1 DFQATT and CDR2 SNEGSKA (reference sequence). CDR3 size: 11 residues. Trimming took 6 bases from V and 7 from J; bases not matched to a gene: 4. The CDR3 bases are TGCAGTGCCGACAGGGGGAGGGAGCAGTACTTC. Its translation is CSADRGREQYF.

The rearrangement uses TRBV19 and TRBJ1-5; no definite D call. Germline V gives CDR1 LNHDA, CDR2 SQIVND (reference sequence). Trimming shortened V by 6 bases and J by 6 bases, and 12 bases separated the two germline ends. The CDR3 runs to 13 residues. CDR3 nucleotides: TGTGCCAGTAGCCATGACTGGGGTCAGCCCCAGCATTTT. It translates to CASSHDWGQPQHF.